These 24 T cell receptor beta chains were sequenced from one sample in a study of regulatory T cells in long-lasting Graves disease. In building TCR beta libraries, iRepertoire HTBI primers were used together with Arm-PCR of CDR3 regions. TCRdb reprocessed the multiplex PCR reads with MiXCR, giving one entry per CDR3 protein. Counted here are over 300,000 distinct CDR3 sequences, about 20% occurring once; the ten biggest clones make up approximately 31%. Time point given: persistent/refractory GD, antithyroid drugs over 5 years with positive TRAb. Extracted RNA from PBMCs served as the source of the TCR library. The sequencing used peripheral blood mononuclear cells (PBMCs), collected when the disease was refractory, from a patient treated with antithyroid drugs. The receptors were gathered from a female donor with Graves disease.

The chain links TRBV19 to TRBJ1-2; D gene unclear. The CDR3 has 15 amino acids. The germline V and J ends were trimmed by 1 base and 2 bases, with 11 bases remaining between them. The germline V gene encodes CDR1 LNHDA and CDR2 SQIVND (reference sequence). The CDR3 bases are TGTGCCAGTAGTATAGTGGGAGCCCGGAACTATGGCTACACCTTC. Encoded protein: CASSIVGARNYGYTF.

This clonotype came up many times. V is TRBV6-5 and J is TRBJ2-6; D gene ambiguous. Germline values: CDR1 MNHEY, CDR2 SVGAGI. The CDR3 is made up of 16 amino acids. The V gene lost 2 bases and the J gene lost 1 base, with 9 bases spanning the gap. The CDR3 DNA sequence: TGTGCCAGCAGTTACCTTCTATCATCTGGGGCCAACGTCCTGACTTTC. Encoded protein: CASSYLLSSGANVLTF.

Only a few counts were recorded for this clonotype. The chain uses TRBV12-3 or TRBV12-4 and TRBJ1-3; no reliable D call. The CDR3 is made up of 15 amino acids. V lost 3 bases to trimming and J lost 0 bases, with 9 bases between them. The CDR3 loop is CASSFDGSSGNTIYF. The CDR3 region has the DNA TGTGCCAGCAGTTTCGACGGGAGCTCTGGAAACACCATATATTTT.

This clonotype has a handful of counts. The V call is TRBV3-1, the J call TRBJ1-6; D might be TRBD1 (5 bases). The germline CDR1 and CDR2 sequences are LGHDT and YNNKEL (reference sequence). The V end was cut by 0 bases, the J end by 6 bases, with 9 bases between. The CDR3 is 15 amino acids. The CDR3: CASSQDSRVNSPLHF. The DNA for the CDR3 is TGTGCCAGCAGCCAAGATTCCAGGGTTAATTCACCCCTCCACTTT. The full variable domain, its missing parts supplied by reference TRBV3-1 and TRBJ1-6, is DTAVSQTPKYLVTQMGNDKSIKCEQNLGHDTMYWYKQDSKKFLKIMFSYNNKELIINETVPNRFSPKSPDKAHLNLHINSLELGDSAVYFCASSQDSRVNSPLHFGNGTRLTVT.

CDR3: CASGFAAGGGADTQYF. The CDR3 coding sequence is TGTGCTAGTGGTTTTGCCGCCGGAGGGGGGGCTGATACGCAGTATTTT. The chain links TRBV12-5 to TRBJ2-3; perhaps TRBD2 as D (7 bases). Trimming took 3 bases from V and 6 from J, leaving 19 bases between them. Looked up from germline, CDR1 is LGHNT and CDR2 is FRNRAP. This CDR3 is built from 16 residues.

A few counts support this clonotype. The gene calls are TRBV9 and TRBJ1-2, with D perhaps TRBD1 (5 bases). CDR3 length: 13 residues. Looked up from germline, CDR1 is SGDLS and CDR2 is YYNGEE. The V gene lost 2 bases and the J gene lost 0 bases, with 5 bases spanning the gap. The DNA for the CDR3 is TGTGCCAGCAGCGTCAGGGCTAACTATGGCTACACCTTC. Its protein product is CASSVRANYGYTF.

This clonotype was seen a handful of times. J is TRBJ1-6 and V is TRBV7-2; 7 bases agree with TRBD1. Trimming at V came to 4 bases and at J to 7 bases, leaving 10 bases not matched to a gene. The CDR3 loop spans 16 amino acids. CDR1 and CDR2 from the germline V gene are SGHTA and FQGNSA. In nucleotides, the CDR3 is TGTGCCAGCAGCTCCCTCGGGGGACAGTTAAATTCACCCCTCCACTTT. Protein product: CASSSLGGQLNSPLHF.

This clonotype was seen only a few times. This rearrangement joins TRBV5-1 to TRBJ2-6; 7 positions agree with TRBD1. Losses at the gene ends were 2 bases for V and 2 bases for J; bases not matched to a gene: 4. Germline values: CDR1 SGHRS, CDR2 YFSETQ. CDR3 size: 16 residues. CDR3 in amino acids: CASSLQGSTGANVLTF. DNA for the CDR3: TGCGCCAGCAGCTTACAGGGGAGCACTGGGGCCAACGTCCTGACTTTC.

In this sample, this clonotype turned up many times. The chain links TRBV20-1 to TRBJ1-2; D is perhaps TRBD1 (5 bases). The CDR3 runs 15 residues. With 6 bases removed from V and 2 bases from J, the gap between germline ends came to 19 bases. The germline gives CDR1 DFQATT, CDR2 SNEGSKA (reference sequence). The CDR3 spells CSAIEWTHKNYGYTF. In nucleotides, the CDR3 is TGCAGTGCGATAGAATGGACACATAAGAACTATGGCTACACCTTC.

This clonotype was detected many times. The chain uses TRBV12-3 or TRBV12-4 and TRBJ1-5; D is unresolved. V gave up 5 bases and J gave up 6 bases, with 17 bases separating them. The CDR3 totals 15 residues. This CDR3 is CASSHRGPPIQPQHF. For the CDR3, the DNA is TGTGCCAGCAGTCACCGCGGACCACCAATTCAGCCCCAGCATTTT.

This clonotype showed up many times. This chain connects TRBV27 to TRBJ2-5; D unresolved. Per the germline V gene, CDR1 is MNHEY and CDR2 is SMNVEV (reference sequence). The CDR3 is made up of 16 amino acids. V lost 3 bases and J lost 5, with 19 bases in between. CDR3 in amino acids: CASSFPPAAAWETQYF. CDR3 DNA sequence: TGTGCCAGCAGTTTCCCTCCCGCCGCCGCGTGGGAGACCCAGTACTTC.

The table lists this clonotype with many counts. V usage is TRBV10-1 and J usage is TRBJ2-7; a possible D gene is TRBD2 (5 bases). Germline V gene sequence: CDR1 WNHNN, CDR2 SYGVQD (reference sequence). V lost 6 bases and J 7 bases, leaving 25 bases between the germline ends. This CDR3 region has 16 residues. CDR3 sequence (DNA): TGCGCCAGCAGGGCCAACCTCGGGAACCCAAAAGGGGAGCAGTACTTC. It yields the protein CASRANLGNPKGEQYF.

This clonotype was picked up many times. V usage is TRBV19 and J usage is TRBJ1-5, with D hard to call. From germline, CDR1 is LNHDA and CDR2 SQIVND (reference sequence). The V gene lost 3 bases and the J gene lost 0 bases, with 9 bases spanning the gap. The CDR3 totals 15 residues. CDR3 sequence: CASSIQSNSNQPQHF. The CDR3 DNA is TGTGCCAGTAGTATCCAAAGCAATAGCAATCAGCCCCAGCATTTT. Looking up the rest from reference TRBV19 and TRBJ1-5 gives the full variable domain: DGGITQSPKYLFRKEGQNVTLSCEQNLNHDAMYWYRQDPGQGLRLIYYSQIVNDFQKGDIAEGYSVSREKKESFPLTVTSAQKNPTAFYLCASSIQSNSNQPQHFGDGTRLSIL.

Comment on this clonotype: Just one base apart from a much larger clone, this may be a read error. J is TRBJ1-4 and V is TRBV27; D remains ambiguous. Germline V lookup: CDR1 MNHEY, CDR2 SMNVEV (reference sequence). This CDR3 contains 15 residues. In DNA, the CDR3 is TGTGCCAGCGCGGCTGGTCTGGCAACTAATGAAACACTGTTTTTT. The encoded protein is CASAAGLATNETLFF.

This clonotype was counted ten times or more. This chain uses TRBV12-3 or TRBV12-4 with TRBJ2-7, with 9 bases lining up with TRBD1. The CDR3 extends over 13 amino acids. After removal of 1 base from V and 12 bases from J, the junction contained 7 bases not matched to a gene. This CDR3 is CASSLGGQGSLYF. In DNA form, the CDR3 reads TGTGCCAGCAGTTTAGGGGGACAGGGATCATTGTACTTC.

This chain links TRBV10-3 with TRBJ1-3, with a weak D call TRBD1 (5 bases). CDR1 is ENHRY, CDR2 SYGVKD, per germline. V dropped 4 bases and J dropped 4 bases, with 11 bases sitting between them. The CDR3 consists of 14 residues. CDR3 sequence (DNA): TGTGCCATCAGTGCCAGGGAGGCCGGAAACACCATATATTTT. This sequence encodes CAISAREAGNTIYF.

This chain links TRBV20-1 with TRBJ2-7; a possible D gene is TRBD1 (6 bases). Germline CDR1 reads DFQATT; CDR2 reads SNEGSKA (reference sequence). Trimming took 7 bases from V and 0 from J, leaving 10 bases between them. CDR3 length: 12 amino acids. In DNA, the CDR3 is TGCAGTGGTACAGGGTCCTCCTACGAGCAGTACTTC. This sequence encodes CSGTGSSYEQYF.

CDR3 in DNA: TGTGCCAGCTCACCAGAACGGGGGAACACTGAAGCTTTCTTT. This sequence encodes CASSPERGNTEAFF. The chain uses TRBV18 and TRBJ1-1; D is uncertain. The CDR3 length is 14 residues. The V and J ends lost 2 bases and 1 base respectively, with 8 bases between them. Germline V gene data show CDR1 as KGHSH and CDR2 as LQKENI.

The chain recombines TRBV19 with TRBJ1-2; 8 bases fit TRBD1. V was clipped by 10 bases and J by 1 base; unmatched bases: 8. The CDR3 totals 14 residues. The germline V gene encodes CDR1 LNHDA and CDR2 SQIVND (reference sequence). The CDR3 sequence: CANPGTGHNYGYTF. CDR3 bases: TGTGCCAACCCCGGGACAGGCCATAACTATGGCTACACCTTC.

This clonotype was picked up many times. The chain combines TRBV7-2 with TRBJ1-2, with a weak D call TRBD1 (5 bases). Per the germline V gene, CDR1 is SGHTA and CDR2 is FQGNSA. V gave up 0 bases and J gave up 4 bases, with 15 bases separating them. The CDR3 length is 16 residues. CDR3 protein: CASSLARVSGSYGYTF. The CDR3 nucleotides read TGTGCCAGCAGCTTAGCGCGGGTGTCAGGGTCCTATGGCTACACCTTC.

The CDR3 loop is CASSQEGVSTDTQYF. The CDR3 region has the DNA TGTGCCAGCAGCCAAGAGGGGGTTAGCACAGATACGCAGTATTTT. The gene calls are TRBV7-9 and TRBJ2-3; tentatively, D is TRBD1 (6 bases). Trimming stripped 5 bases from V and 0 bases from J, with 12 bases between. Germline V gene sequence: CDR1 SEHNR, CDR2 FQNEAQ (reference sequence). The CDR3 consists of 15 residues.

This clonotype was observed at least ten times. The V and J genes are TRBV6-5 and TRBJ2-7; D remains ambiguous. CDR1 is MNHEY, CDR2 SVGAGI, per germline. The ends were cut back, 2 bases at V and 3 bases at J, with 17 bases in the middle. This CDR3 is built from 16 residues. CDR3 in DNA: TGTGCCAGCAGTTACGTCTCTCCCCTTCGGATCTACGAGCAGTACTTC. Protein sequence: CASSYVSPLRIYEQYF.

This clonotype was seen more than once but under ten times. The chain combines TRBV7-6 with TRBJ1-6; D might be TRBD1 (5 bases). Trimming removed 5 bases at V and 6 bases at J, with 20 bases between. CDR3 length: 17 amino acids. Germline V gene data show CDR1 as SGHVS and CDR2 as FNYEAQ. The CDR3 spells CASSISPRGRANSPLHF. The CDR3, as DNA: TGTGCCAGCAGCATCTCCCCACGGGGCAGGGCTAATTCACCCCTCCACTTT.

This clonotype has ten or more counts. The chain has TRBV11-3 and TRBJ1-2; TRBD1 matches at 8 bases. CDR3 size: 14 residues. The V gene's germline CDR1 is SGHNT and CDR2 YENEEA. J gave up 6 bases and V 2 bases, and 5 bases lay outside the gene matches. In nucleotides, the CDR3 is TGTGCCAGCAGCTTATACCAGGGGGCGGATGGCTACACCTTC. The encoded protein is CASSLYQGADGYTF.